The rows below give T cell receptor beta chains drawn from one sample of a study of response to subunit inactivated influenza vaccine. From the RT-PCR reads, TCRdb called clonotypes with MiXCR, one entry per CDR3 protein. The table lists 300,000 to 350,000 distinct CDR3 sequences, about a fifth of them singletons, with 10% in the top ten. The specimen was PBMCs from blood, collected less than 22 months after vaccination. The source of these receptors is a man aged 50 to 69 who received an inactivated influenza vaccine. Both conserved end residues are part of each CDR3.

v_gene	len	j_gene	CDR3aa
TRBV6-5	14	TRBJ1-1	CASSNRGLNTEAFF
TRBV14	16	TRBJ1-1	CASSQGRYGTGVRAFF
TRBV11-2	17	TRBJ1-5	CASTTPPGQRSNQPQHF
TRBV6-7	18	TRBJ2-5	CASSYESPTDRVQETQYF
TRBV5-6	12	TRBJ1-2	CASSSGIEGYTF
TRBV7-3	13	TRBJ1-2	CASSTRTGEGYTF
TRBV11-2	18	TRBJ2-6	CASNRWNRGISGANVLTF
TRBV12-3/TRBV12-4	14	TRBJ2-2	CASSWTGATGELFF
TRBV20-1	16	TRBJ1-1	CSARVGQTRGGTEAFF
TRBV25-1	16	TRBJ1-2	CASSAPGTGALRGYTF
TRBV5-4	14	TRBJ1-1	CASSTGYGNTEAFF
TRBV7-2	16	TRBJ1-4	CASSLAPGQGTEKLFF
TRBV6-2/TRBV6-3	14	TRBJ2-3	CASSYSETFRTQYF
TRBV11-2	14	TRBJ2-7	CASSHTPGPYEQYF
TRBV20-1	16	TRBJ2-1	CSARDLASGTYNEQFF
TRBV4-2	16	TRBJ2-7	CASSQVGGTRPYEQYF
TRBV4-2	15	TRBJ1-5	CASSQVDGGNQPQHF
TRBV20-1	14	TRBJ1-1	CSARVVKGASEAFF
TRBV20-1	14	TRBJ1-2	CSANSDGANYGYTF
TRBV18	16	TRBJ1-3	CASSPRQLFSGNTIYF
TRBV12-3/TRBV12-4	15	TRBJ1-1	CASRLRQWGNTEAFF
TRBV5-1	14	TRBJ1-1	CASSPVHGNTEAFF